The 25 T cell receptor beta chains listed next were all sequenced from one sample in a study of T cells expressing NK-cell markers. TCRdb reprocessed the 5' RACE reads and stores each CDR3 protein as one record, lacking DNA. This sample contains 450,000 to 600,000 distinct CDR3 sequences. Sequenced input: blood T cells: a sorted CD56 or NKG2C T cell subset, CD4+ or CD8+ T cells, or bulk PBMC T cells (not recorded which). The receptor source for this set is a young man in good health.

This CDR3 is CASSLSGTLGDEQFF. The chain carries TRBV12-3 or TRBV12-4 and TRBJ2-1; TCRdb designates TRBD1, a call that cannot be tested without DNA. The CDR3 loop spans 15 amino acids.

This chain connects TRBV20-1 to TRBJ2-1; TCRdb's assignment of TRBD2 cannot be checked, as there is no DNA. Germline CDR1 is DFQATT and CDR2 is SNEGSKA (reference sequence). This CDR3 comprises 15 residues. This CDR3 is CSADPPAGYEDEQFF.

The chain is built from TRBV20-1 and TRBJ2-1. The CDR3 runs to 13 residues. Germline-derived CDR1 and CDR2 are DFQATT and SNEGSKA (reference sequence). The CDR3 sequence is CSAGQGSYNEQFF.

The J gene is TRBJ2-1, the V gene TRBV3-1; TCRdb picks TRBD2, but there is no DNA to check that call. The CDR3 is 17 amino acids. From germline, CDR1 is LGHDT and CDR2 YNNKEL (reference sequence). CDR3 loop: CASSQDRGLAGAGEQFF.

The chain uses TRBV27 and TRBJ1-5; the D call from TCRdb, TRBD1, cannot be confirmed without DNA. The germline V gene has CDR1 MNHEY and CDR2 SMNVEV (reference sequence). The CDR3 length is 15 residues. CDR3 sequence reads: CASSADRLGNQPQHF.

The chain uses TRBV7-2 and TRBJ2-1; TCRdb outputs TRBD2, but without DNA this stays unchecked. The length of the CDR3 is 19 residues. CDR1 and CDR2 from the germline V gene are SGHTA and FQGNSA. The CDR3 sequence: CASSDRTSGRARSYNEQFF.

The gene calls are TRBV7-8 and TRBJ2-1. CDR3 length equals 16 residues. CDR1 is SGHVS, CDR2 FQNEAQ, per germline. This CDR3 reads CASSFKGDQWGNEQFF. Using reference TRBV7-8 and TRBJ2-1 for the parts outside the CDR3, the full variable domain is GAGVSQSPRYKVAKRGQDVALRCDPISGHVSLFWYQQALGQGPEFLTYFQNEAQLDKSGLPSDRFFAERPEGSVSTLKIQRTQQEDSAVYLCASSFKGDQWGNEQFFGPGTRLTVL.

V gene TRBV6-1 combines with J gene TRBJ2-2; the D gene TCRdb calls, TRBD1, cannot be checked with no DNA. Germline lookup yields CDR1 MNHNS and CDR2 SASEGT. The CDR3 is 17 amino acids. The CDR3 here is CASFRDRGKANTGELFF.

The rearrangement joins TRBV25-1 to TRBJ1-1; the TCRdb D gene call, TRBD1, has no DNA to confirm it. The CDR3 length is 15 residues. Germline CDR1 and CDR2: MGHDK and SYGVNS. CDR3 amino acids: CASSESGRVNTEAFF. Based on the CDR3 plus reference TRBV25-1 and TRBJ1-1, the full variable domain is EADIYQTPRYLVIGTGKKITLECSQTMGHDKMYWYQQDPGMELHLIHYSYGVNSTEKGDLSSESTVSRIRTEHFPLTLESARPSHTSQYLCASSESGRVNTEAFFGQGTRLTVV.

The rearrangement links TRBV25-1 to TRBJ1-2; TCRdb calls TRBD1, which cannot be checked without DNA. The CDR3 sequence is 15 residues long. From germline, CDR1 is MGHDK and CDR2 SYGVNS. CDR3 sequence reads: CASSAPGRSNYGYTF.

The chain is built from TRBV27 and TRBJ2-3; the D call of TRBD2 rests on TCRdb alone, since no DNA is present to check it. The CDR3 sequence is 16 residues long. The germline CDR1 and CDR2 sequences are MNHEY and SMNVEV (reference sequence). The CDR3 loop is CASSTPSGRVLDTQYF.

The chain uses TRBV3-1 and TRBJ2-1. CDR1 and CDR2 (germline): LGHDT, YNNKEL (reference sequence). The CDR3 loop spans 15 amino acids. The CDR3 loop reads CASSYVDVLLGEQFF.

This chain joins TRBV5-1 and TRBJ1-6; TCRdb proposes TRBD1, but this gene call is untestable without DNA. The CDR3 loop spans 14 amino acids. CDR1 is SGHRS, CDR2 YFSETQ, per germline. The CDR3 here is CASSRTGVNSPLHF.

The chain uses TRBV29-1 and TRBJ1-1; TCRdb's D call, TRBD1, is unchecked because there is no DNA. The CDR3 is 16 amino acids. CDR1 and CDR2 (germline): SQVTM, ANQGSEA. The CDR3 sequence is CSAVDRGRVSNTEAFF. Looking up the rest from reference TRBV29-1 and TRBJ1-1 gives the full variable domain: SAVISQKPSRDICQRGTSLTIQCQVDSQVTMMFWYRQQPGQSLTLIATANQGSEATYESGFVIDKFPISRPNLTFSTLTVSNMSPEDSSIYLCSAVDRGRVSNTEAFFGQGTRLTVV.

The V and J genes are TRBV7-9 and TRBJ2-7; the TRBD1 assignment by TCRdb is unverifiable without DNA. The CDR3 has 17 amino acids. The germline CDR1 and CDR2 sequences are SEHNR and FQNEAQ (reference sequence). CDR3 region: CASSLVPLGTGSVEQYF.

This rearrangement joins TRBV7-9 to TRBJ1-1; without DNA, the TCRdb call of TRBD1 cannot be checked. Looked up from germline, CDR1 is SEHNR and CDR2 is FQNEAQ (reference sequence). CDR3 length: 14 residues. CDR3 region: CASSQDTRGTEAFF.

The rearrangement uses TRBV3-1 and TRBJ2-5; TCRdb's D gene call, TRBD1, goes unchecked for lack of DNA. Germline V gene data show CDR1 as LGHDT and CDR2 as YNNKEL (reference sequence). CDR3 length equals 16 residues. The CDR3 region is CASSRSTPGALETQYF.

The chain carries TRBV7-8 and TRBJ2-7; without DNA, the TCRdb call of TRBD2 cannot be checked. The germline gives CDR1 SGHVS, CDR2 FQNEAQ. The CDR3 consists of 16 residues. CDR3: CASSTEGGGGAYEQYF.

CDR3 sequence: CSARVDLTSGKETQYF. This chain connects TRBV20-1 to TRBJ2-5; with no DNA, the TCRdb D assignment of TRBD2 cannot be verified. Germline V gene sequence: CDR1 DFQATT, CDR2 SNEGSKA (reference sequence). This CDR3 is built from 16 residues.

The chain couples TRBV21-1 to TRBJ2-5; TCRdb gives TRBD2 as the D gene, but with no DNA this cannot be confirmed. TRBV21-1 is a documented pseudogene. The CDR3 has 16 amino acids. The CDR3 region is CASSKAQIREGETQYF.

The gene calls are TRBV3-1 and TRBJ2-3; TCRdb's D call, TRBD1, is unchecked because there is no DNA. Germline CDR1 LGHDT, CDR2 YNNKEL (reference sequence). The CDR3 totals 14 residues. The CDR3 is CASSQGAQGDTQYF.

This chain joins TRBV20-1 and TRBJ1-4; the D gene TCRdb calls, TRBD1, cannot be checked with no DNA. The CDR3 loop spans 16 amino acids. CDR1 is DFQATT and CDR2 is SNEGSKA in the germline V gene (reference sequence). CDR3 region: CSARRVLQGLNEKLFF.

The gene calls are TRBV4-3 and TRBJ2-3; TCRdb outputs TRBD1, but without DNA this stays unchecked. The CDR3 totals 17 residues. The germline CDR1 and CDR2 sequences are LGHNA and YSLEER. Here the CDR3 reads CASSQDGASGRTDTQYF.

The chain combines TRBV12-3 or TRBV12-4 with TRBJ2-7; no DNA is available, so the TRBD2 call from TCRdb remains unchecked. The CDR3 covers 15 residues. The CDR3 protein is CASSLEALTSYEQYF.

The rearrangement uses TRBV7-8 and TRBJ2-7. CDR1 and CDR2 from the germline V gene are SGHVS and FQNEAQ. This CDR3 contains 14 residues. CDR3 protein: CASSSLRGGYEQYF.